This TCR beta chain was sequenced for a study of shared clonotypes between healthy human individuals. At the level of the study: Three plates each covered CD4 naive and memory; CD8 naive two, CD8 memory one. The study, taken as a whole, reports: Sampling used blood alone; tissue repertoires probably differ. Researchers found naive subsets generally carried larger estimated richness than memory subsets.

Profiled with immunoSEQ multiplex PCR; TCRdb holds only in-frame clones, not every one. Of around 750,000 clones in the sample, around 67% are singletons; the top ten hold about 1.8%. The donor population consisted of healthy HIV-negative adults with no recent acute infections or vaccinations. Points on this clone: Its antigen is unidentified.

The germline gives CDR1 SEHNR, CDR2 FQNEAQ (reference sequence). Deletions cut 5 bases from V and 4 bases from J, with 11 bases between. The CDR3 totals 13 residues. The gene calls are TRBV7-9 and TRBJ2-5; D remains unclear. The specimen sequenced was memory CD4+ T cells sorted from blood. Described subset: CD45RA-negative fraction. This receptor was identified in a woman in her 30s in good health. CDR3 nucleotide sequence: TGTGCCAGCAGCCAACAGAGTACAGAGACCCAGTACTTC. Its translation is CASSQQSTETQYF.